Below are 30 T cell receptor beta chains sequenced from a single sample in a study of blood T cell repertoires in COVID-19. Assay: immunoSEQ multiplex PCR; the TCRdb copy retains only in-frame clones and omits some. The table includes 60,000 to 75,000 clones, roughly 90% detected once. Sequencing was carried out using peripheral blood. The source of these receptors is a man aged 35 to 55 with COVID-19, enrolled during active disease.

The chain is built from TRBV3-1 (or the pseudogene TRBV3-2) and TRBJ1-2, with D tentatively TRBD1 (5 bases). The CDR3 has 16 residues. Trimming stripped 4 bases from V and 7 bases from J, with 22 bases between. Germline assignment: CDR1 LGHDT and CDR2 YNNKEL (reference sequence). CDR3 sequence reads: CASSRGAGPSVSGYTF. DNA for the CDR3: TGTGCCAGCAGCCGCGGCGCGGGACCCTCAGTCAGTGGCTACACCTTC.

The V call is TRBV19, the J call TRBJ1-5; TRBD1 agrees at 9 bases. Germline loops: CDR1 LNHDA, CDR2 SQIVND (reference sequence). This CDR3 contains 16 residues. Germline trimming cut 6 bases from V and 2 bases from J; bases unmatched to any gene: 8. CDR3 protein: CASSRGTGFGNQPQHF. The CDR3 DNA is TGTGCCAGTAGCCGAGGGACAGGGTTTGGCAATCAGCCCCAGCATTTT.

The chain recombines TRBV4-1 with TRBJ2-3; D perhaps matches TRBD2 (6 bases). Trimming stripped 4 bases from V and 4 bases from J, with 18 bases between. The CDR3 runs to 16 residues. CDR1 is MGHRA, CDR2 YSYEKL, per germline. In DNA form, the CDR3 reads TGCGCCAGCAGCCGGGGCCCGACTAGGGACCCAGATACGCAGTATTTT. It translates to CASSRGPTRDPDTQYF.

This chain links TRBV19 with TRBJ2-5, with D perhaps TRBD1 (7 bases). The CDR3 sequence is 14 residues long. CDR1 LNHDA and CDR2 SQIVND come from the germline V gene (reference sequence). V shed 7 bases and J shed 4 bases, with 16 bases lying between them. The CDR3 sequence: CASKDRDSRETQYF. Written as DNA, the CDR3 is TGTGCCAGTAAAGACAGGGACTCGCGAGAGACCCAGTACTTC. The full variable domain, its missing parts supplied by reference TRBV19 and TRBJ2-5, is DGGITQSPKYLFRKEGQNVTLSCEQNLNHDAMYWYRQDPGQGLRLIYYSQIVNDFQKGDIAEGYSVSREKKESFPLTVTSAQKNPTAFYLCASKDRDSRETQYFGPGTRLLVL.

The chain recombines TRBV28 with TRBJ2-5; tentatively, D is TRBD2 (5 bases). Germline loops: CDR1 MDHEN, CDR2 SYDVKM. The V end lost 5 bases, the J end lost 0 bases, and 7 bases lay between the germline ends. The CDR3 covers 13 residues. CDR3 bases: TGTGCCAGCAGTGGCGGGTACCAAGAGACCCAGTACTTC. Encoded protein: CASSGGYQETQYF.

This clone was counted a single time. The chain uses TRBV6-5 and TRBJ1-3; TRBD1 aligns across 7 bases. The CDR3 length is 15 residues. V lost 7 bases and J lost 0; bases outside the gene matches: 6. From germline, CDR1 is MNHEY and CDR2 SVGAGI. CDR3 sequence: CASTPGGNSGNTIYF. The CDR3 DNA sequence: TGTGCCAGCACCCCAGGGGGAAACTCTGGAAACACCATATATTTT.

In its sample, this clone was seen once. The sample has other DNA sequences that encode this CDR3 too. The rearrangement joins TRBV6-5 to TRBJ2-1; D perhaps matches TRBD2 (6 bases). V lost 0 bases and J lost 0, with 6 bases in between. CDR3 size: 15 residues. Germline V gives CDR1 MNHEY, CDR2 SVGAGI. In nucleotides, the CDR3 is TGTGCCAGCAGTTACTCCGGGAGCTCCTACAATGAGCAGTTCTTC. It encodes CASSYSGSSYNEQFF.

V usage is TRBV30 and J usage is TRBJ1-5, with D maybe TRBD1 (6 bases). The CDR3 spans 12 residues. Between the trimmed V and J ends, which lost 1 base and 10 bases, there was a span of 11 bases. From germline, CDR1 is GTSNPN and CDR2 SVGIG (reference sequence). CDR3 nucleotides: TGTGCCTGGAGTGAGACAGGTAGCCCCCAGCATTTT. The encoded protein is CAWSETGSPQHF.

The chain carries TRBV3-1 (or the pseudogene TRBV3-2) and TRBJ2-5, with 8 positions matching TRBD2. Unmatched junction bases numbered 13, after V lost 6 bases and J lost 7 bases. This CDR3 contains 15 residues. Germline values: CDR1 LGHDT, CDR2 YNNKEL (reference sequence). The CDR3 nucleotides are TGTGCCAGCAGTCCTCCGGGACTAGATCATATGACCCAGTACTTC. This gives the protein CASSPPGLDHMTQYF.

V and J are TRBV5-1 and TRBJ1-3; TRBD1 matches 9 bases. Trimming at V came to 1 base and at J to 8 bases, leaving 7 bases not matched to a gene. This CDR3 is built from 15 residues. Germline CDR1 is SGHRS and CDR2 is YFSETQ. CDR3 protein: CASSLTTGGSDTIYF. CDR3 DNA: TGCGCCAGCAGCTTGACTACAGGGGGCTCGGACACCATATATTTT.

The rearrangement joins TRBV18 to TRBJ2-5; 9 positions agree with TRBD2. Per germline, CDR1 KGHSH and CDR2 LQKENI. There are 16 residues in the CDR3. With V trimmed by 1 base and J by 5 bases, 8 bases remained unmatched. Here the CDR3 reads CASSPQERGAGETQYF. In DNA, the CDR3 is TGTGCCAGCTCACCACAGGAGCGGGGGGCCGGGGAGACCCAGTACTTC.

This chain links TRBV7-2 with TRBJ2-7; 12 bases match TRBD2. The CDR3 consists of 14 residues. The J segment lost 2 bases and the V segment lost 8 bases, leaving 4 bases of the junction unmatched. Germline lookup yields CDR1 SGHTA and CDR2 FQGNSA. In DNA form, the CDR3 reads TGTGCCAGCCTACTAGCGGGGGGTCCCTACGAGCAGTACTTC. It translates to CASLLAGGPYEQYF. The whole variable domain, remainder taken from reference TRBV7-2 and TRBJ2-7, is GAGVSQSPSNKVTEKGKDVELRCDPISGHTALYWYRQSLGQGLEFLIYFQGNSAPDKSGLPSDRFSAERTGGSVSTLTIQRTQQEDSAVYLCASLLAGGPYEQYFGPGTRLTVT.

This chain joins TRBV12-3 or TRBV12-4 and TRBJ1-3; D gene ambiguous. Deletions cut 6 bases from V and 7 bases from J, with 13 bases between. The CDR3 loop spans 13 amino acids. The CDR3 DNA follows: TGTGCCAGCAGGAGGGATTTTGGGAACACCATATATTTT. It yields the protein CASRRDFGNTIYF.

In this sample, this clone turned up a few times. The chain couples TRBV5-1 to TRBJ2-7, with 9 positions matching TRBD1. Germline V gene data show CDR1 as SGHRS and CDR2 as YFSETQ. Unmatched junction bases numbered 4, after V lost 4 bases and J lost 2 bases. This CDR3 contains 14 residues. The CDR3 bases are TGCGCCAGCAGCGAACAGGGGGCGCCCTACGAGCAGTACTTC. Encoded protein: CASSEQGAPYEQYF.

The chain is built from TRBV29-1 and TRBJ1-5; D perhaps matches TRBD1 (6 bases). V dropped 4 bases and J dropped 5 bases, with 12 bases sitting between them. Germline lookup yields CDR1 SQVTM and CDR2 ANQGSEA. This CDR3 spans 13 amino acids. This CDR3 is CSVGQAIDQPQHF. The CDR3 DNA follows: TGCAGCGTTGGACAGGCGATCGATCAGCCCCAGCATTTT.

V and J are TRBV4-2 and TRBJ1-1; the D is unclear. V lost 0 bases and J lost 4, with 15 bases in between. This CDR3 region has 16 residues. Germline CDR1 is LGHNA and CDR2 is YNFKEQ. As DNA, the CDR3 is TGTGCCAGCAGCCAAGACGTCGGAGGGTACGCCACTGAAGCTTTCTTT. This encodes CASSQDVGGYATEAFF.

The chain couples TRBV5-1 to TRBJ2-5; tentative D call: TRBD1 (7 bases). V shed 3 bases and J shed 2 bases, with 11 bases lying between them. Per the germline V gene, CDR1 is SGHRS and CDR2 is YFSETQ. This CDR3 region has 14 residues. The CDR3 sequence: CASSSGGTQETQYF. CDR3 sequence (DNA): TGCGCCAGCAGCTCAGGGGGGACTCAAGAGACCCAGTACTTC. The full variable domain, in which reference TRBV5-1 and TRBJ2-5 provide the parts outside the CDR3, is KAGVTQTPRYLIKTRGQQVTLSCSPISGHRSVSWYQQTPGQGLQFLFEYFSETQRNKGNFPGRFSGRQFSNSRSEMNVSTLELGDSALYLCASSSGGTQETQYFGPGTRLLVL.

The V and J genes are TRBV6-4 and TRBJ1-2; 7 bases are a match to TRBD1. CDR3 length equals 14 residues. Looked up from germline, CDR1 is MRHNA and CDR2 is SNTAGT. V trimming: 6 bases; J trimming: 0 bases; junction bases outside the gene matches: 4. The CDR3 reads CASSRDSSNYGYTF. DNA for the CDR3: TGTGCCAGCAGCCGGGACAGCTCTAACTATGGCTACACCTTC.

The chain employs TRBV2 and TRBJ2-3; possibly TRBD2 for D (6 bases). Germline V lookup: CDR1 SNHLY, CDR2 FYNNEI. Trimming pared 6 bases from V and 2 bases from J, leaving 12 bases between. The CDR3 runs 14 residues. The CDR3 bases are TGTGCCAGCAGGGCGGGGATTTCCACAGATACGCAGTATTTT. Translated: CASRAGISTDTQYF.

Comments on this clone: A junction boundary mismatches the germline segment, possibly from a read error. This chain links TRBV3-1 (or the pseudogene TRBV3-2) with TRBJ2-3, with TRBD2 identical over 7 bases. This CDR3 region has 15 residues. Germline CDR1 reads LGHDT; CDR2 reads YNNKEL (reference sequence). CDR3 coding DNA: TGTGCCAGCAGACAAGGGCTAGCGGACACAGATACGCAGTATTTT. It encodes CASRQGLADTDTQYF.

The genes are TRBV7-9 and TRBJ2-2; the D gene is possibly TRBD2 (5 bases). The CDR3 has 15 amino acids. V lost 5 bases and J 0 bases, leaving 10 bases between the germline ends. Germline CDR1 is SEHNR and CDR2 is FQNEAQ (reference sequence). CDR3 in amino acids: CASSLEGPNTGELFF. The CDR3 coding sequence is TGTGCCAGCAGCCTTGAGGGTCCGAACACCGGGGAGCTGTTTTTT.

This rearrangement joins TRBV5-8 to TRBJ2-3; TRBD1 might be the D (6 bases). V was cut by 3 bases and J by 2 bases, with 19 bases left in between. Germline V gene lookup returns CDR1 SGHTS and CDR2 YDEGEE. The CDR3 runs 17 residues. This CDR3 reads CASSSGQFGGVTDTQYF. The CDR3 nucleotides read TGTGCCAGCAGCTCGGGCCAGTTTGGGGGCGTCACAGATACGCAGTATTTT.

The gene calls are TRBV5-1 and TRBJ2-7, with 9 bases lining up with TRBD1. V dropped 3 bases and J dropped 4; count of bases not matched to a gene: 5. Germline V CDR1 and CDR2: SGHRS, YFSETQ. CDR3 size: 14 residues. The CDR3 coding sequence is TGCGCCAGCAGCTCCTCCGGGACAGGGTACGAGCAGTACTTC. It encodes CASSSSGTGYEQYF.

This clone was counted once. The V and J genes are TRBV5-1 and TRBJ1-3; a possible D gene is TRBD1 (6 bases). The CDR3 is 17 residues long. Germline V lookup: CDR1 SGHRS, CDR2 YFSETQ. V lost 4 bases to trimming and J lost 4 bases, with 21 bases between them. Written as DNA, the CDR3 is TGCGCCAGCAGCAAGGCAGGGGAGCCTAGGACGGGAAACACCATATATTTT. As protein: CASSKAGEPRTGNTIYF.

The chain has TRBV28 and TRBJ2-5; possible D gene TRBD1, 6 bases. In germline, CDR1 is MDHEN, CDR2 SYDVKM. There are 12 residues in the CDR3. The V gene lost 7 bases and the J gene lost 2 bases, with 8 bases spanning the gap. The CDR3 DNA reads as TGTGCCAGCAACAGGGATCAAGAGACCCAGTACTTC. It codes for CASNRDQETQYF.

The rearrangement joins TRBV12-3 or TRBV12-4 to TRBJ2-2; TRBD2 is a possible D gene (6 bases). The CDR3 totals 13 residues. Trimming shortened V by 6 bases and J by 7 bases, and 12 bases separated the two germline ends. The CDR3 bases are TGTGCCAGCAGATCCCCCGGGGGCGGGGAGCTGTTTTTT. Translation: CASRSPGGGELFF.

This chain links TRBV7-9 with TRBJ1-2; 8 nucleotides agree with TRBD1. The CDR3 runs to 13 residues. Germline lookup yields CDR1 SEHNR and CDR2 FQNEAQ (reference sequence). V shed 3 bases, J shed 6 bases, and the junction held 3 bases outside the gene matches. CDR3 loop: CASSLGQADGYTF. CDR3 DNA sequence: TGTGCCAGCAGCTTGGGACAGGCAGATGGCTACACCTTC.

The chain has TRBV19 and TRBJ2-7, with D possibly matching TRBD2 (5 bases). CDR3 length: 12 residues. The germline V gene encodes CDR1 LNHDA and CDR2 SQIVND (reference sequence). Trimming pared 6 bases from V and 5 bases from J, leaving 11 bases between. This CDR3 is CASRSYGDEQYF. CDR3 coding DNA: TGTGCCAGTAGATCGTACGGGGACGAGCAGTACTTC.

The chain has TRBV29-1 and TRBJ2-2; 8 bases match TRBD1. The CDR3 is 14 amino acids. Looked up from germline, CDR1 is SQVTM and CDR2 is ANQGSEA. V dropped 8 bases and J dropped 3; count of bases not matched to a gene: 8. The CDR3, as DNA: TGCAGCTTCCGGCAACAGGGGGACACCGGGGAGCTGTTTTTT. It encodes CSFRQQGDTGELFF.

The J gene is TRBJ1-2, the V gene TRBV28, with D perhaps TRBD1 (6 bases). CDR1 is MDHEN, CDR2 SYDVKM, per germline. Trimming left V 4 bases short and J 6 bases short, with 24 bases between. The CDR3 length is 17 residues. Here the CDR3 DNA reads TGTGCCAGCAGTTCACCAGACGATCTCGGGACACGAAATGGCTACACCTTC. Translating gives CASSSPDDLGTRNGYTF.